Below, 15 T cell receptor beta chains from the same sample are listed, as sequenced in a study of beta chain features in type 1 diabetes. Study findings and constraints: Within each of all four CD4+ subsets, Type 1 diabetes patients had TCRB CDR3s that were moderately but significantly shorter.

What was sequenced were expressed TCRB transcripts, since all of the isolated RNA had been reverse transcribed. This table comes from immunoSEQ multiplex PCR, and its TCRdb copy is limited to in-frame clones, with some not included. The repertoire holds 150,000 to 200,000 clones, with around 63% as singletons. Their recognized antigens are unknown. The material sequenced was naive CD4+ T cells from blood. The receptor source for this set is a man aged 30 to 45 with type 1 diabetes.

The genes are TRBV9 and TRBJ2-1; D is perhaps TRBD1 (6 bases). The CDR3 runs 15 residues. Germline CDR1 SGDLS, CDR2 YYNGEE. The V end lost 0 bases, the J end lost 8 bases, and 15 bases lay between the germline ends. DNA for the CDR3: TGTGCCAGCAGCGTAGCCCCCGCACAGGGCGATGAGCAGTTCTTC. The encoded protein is CASSVAPAQGDEQFF.

The chain couples TRBV29-1 to TRBJ2-7, with D maybe TRBD1 (5 bases). V was cut by 2 bases and J by 0 bases, with 8 bases left in between. The CDR3 is made up of 13 amino acids. Germline-derived CDR1 and CDR2 are SQVTM and ANQGSEA. The CDR3: CSVENQGSYEQYF. The CDR3 region has the DNA TGCAGCGTTGAAAACCAGGGCTCCTACGAGCAGTACTTC.

This clone was recorded a few times. The chain links TRBV30 to TRBJ2-3; unclear D gene. Germline V gives CDR1 GTSNPN, CDR2 SVGIG (reference sequence). The CDR3 is made up of 13 amino acids. Trimming stripped 7 bases from V and 0 bases from J, with 11 bases between. This CDR3 reads CAYGPLSTDTQYF. CDR3 coding DNA: TGTGCCTACGGACCTCTAAGCACAGATACGCAGTATTTT.

A few counts support this clone. V and J are TRBV7-2 and TRBJ1-2, with D maybe TRBD1 (6 bases). Trimming took 5 bases from V and 9 from J, leaving 16 bases between them. The CDR3 contains 13 residues. CDR1 SGHTA and CDR2 FQGNSA come from the germline V gene. CDR3 sequence (DNA): TGTGCCAGCAGCCTCTACAGGGAGAGTAGCTACACCTTC. As protein: CASSLYRESSYTF.

This chain joins TRBV20-1 and TRBJ1-1, with D possibly being TRBD1 (6 bases). Germline CDR1 and CDR2: DFQATT and SNEGSKA (reference sequence). The CDR3 totals 11 residues. V was cut by 6 bases and J by 11 bases, with 16 bases left in between. The chain's CDR3 is CSALPRTDAFF. DNA for the CDR3: TGCAGTGCCCTCCCCAGGACAGACGCTTTCTTT.

Concerning this clone: At one end, the junction sequence differs from germline, possibly due to a read error. The rearrangement links TRBV6-6 to TRBJ2-6; D is unresolved. Germline assignment: CDR1 MNHNY and CDR2 SVGAGI (reference sequence). The CDR3 is made up of 14 amino acids. CDR3 region: CASSYPSAANVLTF. CDR3 nucleotide sequence: TGTGCCAGCAGTTACCCGTCTGCGGCCAACGTCCTGACTTTC.

This rearrangement joins TRBV2 to TRBJ2-5; maybe TRBD1 (5 bases). Germline V gives CDR1 SNHLY, CDR2 FYNNEI. The CDR3 runs to 13 residues. The V end was cut by 3 bases, the J end by 3 bases, with 8 bases between. CDR3: CASSDGREETQYF. In DNA, the CDR3 is TGTGCCAGCAGTGACGGCAGGGAAGAGACCCAGTACTTC. The full variable domain, with the rest looked up from reference TRBV2 and TRBJ2-5, is EPEVTQTPSHQVTQMGQEVILRCVPISNHLYFYWYRQILGQKVEFLVSFYNNEISEKSEIFDDQFSVERPDGSNFTLKIRSTKLEDSAMYFCASSDGREETQYFGPGTRLLVL.

This clone is a singleton in its sample. The chain has TRBV29-1 and TRBJ1-2, with D tentatively TRBD1 (5 bases). V dropped 4 bases and J dropped 4 bases, with 10 bases sitting between them. CDR1 and CDR2 from the germline V gene are SQVTM and ANQGSEA. The CDR3 runs to 12 residues. CDR3 sequence (DNA): TGCAGCGTTGGCCAGGGATCCTATGGCTACACCTTC. Protein: CSVGQGSYGYTF.

The table lists this clone with a few counts. V and J are TRBV29-1 and TRBJ1-4; a weak D match, TRBD1 (5 bases). This CDR3 is built from 14 residues. V was trimmed by 4 bases and J by 0 bases, leaving 9 bases between them. Germline assignment: CDR1 SQVTM and CDR2 ANQGSEA. The CDR3 sequence: CSVGGRTTNEKLFF. For the CDR3, the DNA is TGCAGCGTTGGGGGACGGACAACTAATGAAAAACTGTTTTTT.

This clone turned up a few times. The genes are TRBV29-1 and TRBJ2-5; TRBD2 might be the D (5 bases). CDR1 is SQVTM and CDR2 is ANQGSEA in the germline V gene. The CDR3 spans 12 residues. Trimming removed 7 bases from V and 5 bases from J, with 14 bases in between. CDR3 in amino acids: CSAGTEWETQYF. CDR3 coding DNA: TGCAGCGCGGGAACGGAGTGGGAGACCCAGTACTTC.

This sequence joins TRBV14 and TRBJ2-3; TRBD1 matches at 8 bases. The length of the CDR3 is 15 residues. J gave up 5 bases and V 4 bases, and 8 bases lay outside the gene matches. Germline V gene lookup returns CDR1 SGHDN and CDR2 FVKESK. CDR3 bases: TGTGCCAGCAGCCGACGGACAGGGCGGGAAGATACGCAGTATTTT. Encoded protein: CASSRRTGREDTQYF.

The chain has TRBV10-3 and TRBJ2-3, with 7 bases fitting TRBD1. The CDR3 loop spans 14 amino acids. Per the germline V gene, CDR1 is ENHRY and CDR2 is SYGVKD. Unmatched junction bases numbered 8, after V lost 5 bases and J lost 6 bases. This chain's CDR3 is CAISWDSKGDTQYF. CDR3 DNA: TGTGCCATCAGTTGGGACAGCAAAGGCGATACGCAGTATTTT.

The chain carries TRBV30 and TRBJ2-7; D is possibly TRBD1 (6 bases). CDR1 is GTSNPN, CDR2 SVGIG, per germline (reference sequence). The CDR3 contains 14 residues. V lost 2 bases to trimming and J lost 2 bases, with 13 bases between them. The CDR3 region has the DNA TGTGCCTGGAGTAAGACAGGTCCCCCCTACGAGCAGTACTTC. Residues: CAWSKTGPPYEQYF.

The chain has TRBV5-6 and TRBJ2-3; 8 bases align to TRBD2. J lost 6 bases, V lost 0 bases, and 6 bases had no gene match. This CDR3 region has 15 residues. Germline loops: CDR1 SGHDT, CDR2 YYEEEE. The CDR3, as DNA: TGTGCCAGCAGCTTGGTCATGGCTAGCGGGGATACGCAGTATTTT. This sequence encodes CASSLVMASGDTQYF.

The V gene is TRBV2, the J gene TRBJ1-6; 8 bases map to TRBD1. The CDR3 has 14 residues. CDR1 is SNHLY, CDR2 FYNNEI, per germline. V was pared by 6 bases and J by 10 bases, with 8 bases of the junction left unmatched. As DNA, the CDR3 is TGTGCCAGCAGGTGGACAGGGCAAGAATCACCCCTCCACTTT. Its translation is CASRWTGQESPLHF.